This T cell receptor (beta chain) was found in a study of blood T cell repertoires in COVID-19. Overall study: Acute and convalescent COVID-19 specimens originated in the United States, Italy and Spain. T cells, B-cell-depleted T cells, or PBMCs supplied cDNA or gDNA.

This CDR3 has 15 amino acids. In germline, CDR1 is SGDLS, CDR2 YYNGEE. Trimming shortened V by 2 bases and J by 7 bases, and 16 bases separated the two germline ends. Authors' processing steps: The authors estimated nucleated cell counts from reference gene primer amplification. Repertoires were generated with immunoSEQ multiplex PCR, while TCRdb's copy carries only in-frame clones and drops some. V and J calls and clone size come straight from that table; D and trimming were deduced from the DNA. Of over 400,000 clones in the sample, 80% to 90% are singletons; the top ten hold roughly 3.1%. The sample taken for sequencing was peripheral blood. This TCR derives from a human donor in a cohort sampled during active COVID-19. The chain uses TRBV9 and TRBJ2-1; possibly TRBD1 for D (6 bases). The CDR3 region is CASSVSGVSENEQFF. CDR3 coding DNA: TGTGCCAGCAGCGTCTCAGGGGTTTCCGAAAATGAGCAGTTCTTC.